The 10 T cell receptor beta chains reported below all come from one sample, sequenced in a study of Ad26.COV2.S vaccination and SARS-CoV-2 variants. Sample treatment: 19 received Ad26.COV2.S at low or high dose, single or two shots; about 5 received placebo; per-sample allocation not given. Sampling was done on day 63 after the first vaccine or placebo injection. Only in-frame clones appear in the TCRdb table, and some are missing; sequencing was by immunoSEQ multiplex PCR. Of approximately 400,000 clones listed, approximately 83% were seen once; the top ten hold about 7.4%. The sample here was peripheral blood, taken in a trial of Ad26.COV2.S vaccine versus placebo. These receptors came from a person between 18 and 59 years old who received the Ad26.COV2.S COVID-19 vaccine or a placebo.

In this sample, this clone turned up a few times. J is TRBJ2-7 and V is TRBV18; D remains unclear. This CDR3 has 12 residues. Trimming removed 0 bases from V and 7 bases from J, with 7 bases in between. The germline V gene has CDR1 KGHSH and CDR2 LQKENI. The CDR3 coding sequence is TGTGCCAGCTCACCACCGATGGGGGAGCAGTACTTC. Residues: CASSPPMGEQYF.

The rearrangement links TRBV7-9 to TRBJ2-6, with D hard to call. Germline loops: CDR1 SEHNR, CDR2 FQNEAQ (reference sequence). This CDR3 comprises 14 residues. The V and J ends lost 7 bases and 2 bases respectively, with 9 bases between them. Here the CDR3 DNA reads TGTGCCAGCACCTTGGGCGCTGGGGCCAACGTCCTGACTTTC. Its translation: CASTLGAGANVLTF.

The chain recombines TRBV7-9 with TRBJ2-7; no definite D call. The V and J ends lost 3 bases and 3 bases respectively, with 15 bases between them. CDR1 SEHNR and CDR2 FQNEAQ come from the germline V gene (reference sequence). This CDR3 comprises 15 residues. The CDR3 DNA follows: TGTGCCAGCAGCTTGGCCGCATCTGGACGCTACGAGCAGTACTTC. Encoded protein: CASSLAASGRYEQYF.

The genes are TRBV2 and TRBJ2-1; TRBD1 matches 8 bases. After removal of 6 bases from V and 7 bases from J, the junction contained 2 bases not matched to a gene. This CDR3 region has 12 residues. Germline CDR1 is SNHLY and CDR2 is FYNNEI. This CDR3 reads CASRTGGNEQFF. CDR3 sequence (DNA): TGTGCCAGCAGAACAGGGGGAAATGAGCAGTTCTTC.

This chain uses TRBV6-1 with TRBJ2-1, with D tentatively TRBD2 (6 bases). CDR1 is MNHNS and CDR2 is SASEGT in the germline V gene. Trimming removed 6 bases from V and 4 bases from J, with 19 bases in between. The CDR3 is 16 amino acids. The CDR3 spells CASRETGTAKYNEQFF. The CDR3, as DNA: TGTGCCAGCAGAGAAACCGGGACTGCCAAGTACAATGAGCAGTTCTTC.

This chain connects TRBV24-1 to TRBJ2-1; D unclear. From germline, CDR1 is KGHDR and CDR2 SFDVKD. V lost 4 bases and J lost 5, with 11 bases in between. This CDR3 has 14 amino acids. The CDR3 sequence is CATSDPPEHNEQFF. CDR3 coding DNA: TGTGCCACCAGTGACCCCCCTGAACACAATGAGCAGTTCTTC.

The J gene is TRBJ1-1, the V gene TRBV19; D not resolved. CDR3 length equals 14 residues. Trimming took 6 bases from V and 3 from J, leaving 14 bases between them. Germline values: CDR1 LNHDA, CDR2 SQIVND (reference sequence). CDR3 region: CASSRIAVYTEAFF. The CDR3 bases are TGTGCCAGTAGCCGTATAGCAGTGTACACTGAAGCTTTCTTT.

In DNA form, the CDR3 reads TGTGCCAGCAGCCCTAGCAGGCCAGGAAGGGGATCTGGGGGCTACACCTTC. Its translation is CASSPSRPGRGSGGYTF. The chain is built from TRBV7-2 and TRBJ1-2; weak D call: TRBD1 (5 bases). The germline V gene has CDR1 SGHTA and CDR2 FQGNSA. This CDR3 spans 17 amino acids. Deletions cut 5 bases from V and 8 bases from J, with 27 bases between.

The chain has TRBV27 and TRBJ1-2; D unresolved. V gave up 5 bases and J gave up 4 bases, with 17 bases separating them. Per the germline V gene, CDR1 is MNHEY and CDR2 is SMNVEV (reference sequence). The CDR3 has 15 residues. As DNA, the CDR3 is TGTGCCAGCAGTCCCCTCACGGTAAAGGTCTATGGCTACACCTTC. The encoded protein is CASSPLTVKVYGYTF.

V usage is TRBV4-2 and J usage is TRBJ1-4, with TRBD1 matching 7 bases. In germline, CDR1 is LGHNA, CDR2 YNFKEQ. V was pared by 4 bases and J by 5 bases, with 7 bases of the junction left unmatched. CDR3 size: 15 residues. CDR3 nucleotide sequence: TGTGCCAGCAGCCTTGAACAGGGGCACAATGAAAAACTGTTTTTT. It translates to CASSLEQGHNEKLFF.